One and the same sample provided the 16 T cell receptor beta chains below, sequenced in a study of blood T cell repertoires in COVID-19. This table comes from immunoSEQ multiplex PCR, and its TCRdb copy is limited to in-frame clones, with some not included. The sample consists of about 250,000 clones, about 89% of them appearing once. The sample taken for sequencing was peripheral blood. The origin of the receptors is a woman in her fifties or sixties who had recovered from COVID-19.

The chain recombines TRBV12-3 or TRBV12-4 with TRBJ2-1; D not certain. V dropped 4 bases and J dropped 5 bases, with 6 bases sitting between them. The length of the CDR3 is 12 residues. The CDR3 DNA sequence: TGTGCCAGCAGTTATCTCGACAATGAGCAGTTCTTC. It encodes CASSYLDNEQFF.

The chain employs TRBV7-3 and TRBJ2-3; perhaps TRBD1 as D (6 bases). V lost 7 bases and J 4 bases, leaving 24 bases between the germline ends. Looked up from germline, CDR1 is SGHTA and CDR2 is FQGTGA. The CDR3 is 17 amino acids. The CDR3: CASTPAQDSGFPDTQYF. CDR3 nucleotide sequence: TGTGCCAGCACCCCGGCGCAGGACAGCGGATTTCCAGATACGCAGTATTTT.

CDR3 nucleotides: TGTGCCAGCAGCGTAGTTGGGGGCCCTAACTATGGCTACACCTTC. Residues: CASSVVGGPNYGYTF. This chain connects TRBV9 to TRBJ1-2; D might be TRBD1 (6 bases). V lost 0 bases and J 0 bases, leaving 9 bases between the germline ends. CDR3 length equals 15 residues. Germline V CDR1 and CDR2: SGDLS, YYNGEE. The entire variable domain, with the rest obtained from reference TRBV9 and TRBJ1-2, is as follows: DSGVTQTPKHLITATGQRVTLRCSPRSGDLSVYWYQQSLDQGLQFLIQYYNGEERAKGNILERFSAQQFPDLHSELNLSSLELGDSALYFCASSVVGGPNYGYTFGSGTRLTVV.

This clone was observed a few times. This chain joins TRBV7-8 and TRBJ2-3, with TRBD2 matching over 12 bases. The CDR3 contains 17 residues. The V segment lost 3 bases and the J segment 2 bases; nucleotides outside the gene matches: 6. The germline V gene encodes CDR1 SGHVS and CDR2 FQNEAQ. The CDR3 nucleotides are TGTGCCAGCAGCTTCCGGACTAGCGGGGAGCTCACAGATACGCAGTATTTT. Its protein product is CASSFRTSGELTDTQYF.

The CDR3 reads CASSYSGSGGAGEQFF. CDR3 DNA: TGTGCCAGCAGTTACTCAGGCAGCGGGGGGGCTGGTGAGCAGTTCTTC. The rearrangement joins TRBV6-5 to TRBJ2-1, with 10 bases matching TRBD2. The CDR3 runs to 16 residues. Trimming removed 0 bases from V and 9 bases from J; junction bases left unmatched: 8. Germline assignment: CDR1 MNHEY and CDR2 SVGAGI.

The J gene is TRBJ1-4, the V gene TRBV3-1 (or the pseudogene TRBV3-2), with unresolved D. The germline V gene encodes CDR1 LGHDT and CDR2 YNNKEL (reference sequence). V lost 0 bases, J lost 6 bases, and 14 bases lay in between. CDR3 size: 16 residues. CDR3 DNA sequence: TGTGCCAGCAGCCAAGATCTGTTCCTGAGGGATGAAAAACTGTTTTTT. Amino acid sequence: CASSQDLFLRDEKLFF.

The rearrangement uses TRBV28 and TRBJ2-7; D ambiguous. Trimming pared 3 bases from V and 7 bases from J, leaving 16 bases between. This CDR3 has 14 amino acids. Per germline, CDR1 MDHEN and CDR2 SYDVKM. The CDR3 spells CASSLYSRLEEQYF. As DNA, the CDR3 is TGTGCCAGCAGTTTGTACAGTCGTTTAGAAGAGCAGTACTTC.

In nucleotides, the CDR3 is TGTGCCAGCAGTTTACCCACCCGGCTAGCGGGGGGATATAAATCCTACGAGCAGTACTTC. Protein: CASSLPTRLAGGYKSYEQYF. This chain joins TRBV28 and TRBJ2-7, with 11 bases aligning to TRBD2. Germline loops: CDR1 MDHEN, CDR2 SYDVKM. Germline trimming cut 2 bases from V and 1 base from J; bases unmatched to any gene: 16. The CDR3 has 20 amino acids.

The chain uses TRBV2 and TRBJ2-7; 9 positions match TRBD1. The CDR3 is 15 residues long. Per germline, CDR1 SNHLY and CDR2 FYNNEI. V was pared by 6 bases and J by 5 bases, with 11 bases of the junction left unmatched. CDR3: CASRSTDRGNNEQYF. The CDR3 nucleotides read TGTGCCAGCAGATCTACGGACAGGGGAAATAACGAGCAGTACTTC.

The CDR3 DNA sequence: TGTGCCAGCAGCCAAGTCTCTAGCTTATGGGCTAGCGGGACCGGGGAGCTGTTTTTT. It translates to CASSQVSSLWASGTGELFF. The V call is TRBV3-1 (or the pseudogene TRBV3-2), the J call TRBJ2-2; the match to TRBD2 covers 8 bases. The J segment lost 5 bases and the V segment lost 1 base, leaving 15 bases of the junction unmatched. Germline CDR1 reads LGHDT; CDR2 reads YNNKEL (reference sequence). The CDR3 has 19 amino acids.

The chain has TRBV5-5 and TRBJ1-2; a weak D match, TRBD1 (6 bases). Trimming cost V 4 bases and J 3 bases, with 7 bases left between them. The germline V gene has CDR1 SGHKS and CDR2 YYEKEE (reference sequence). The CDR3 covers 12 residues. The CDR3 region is CASSRTDYGYTF. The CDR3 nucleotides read TGTGCCAGCAGCAGGACAGACTATGGCTACACCTTC.

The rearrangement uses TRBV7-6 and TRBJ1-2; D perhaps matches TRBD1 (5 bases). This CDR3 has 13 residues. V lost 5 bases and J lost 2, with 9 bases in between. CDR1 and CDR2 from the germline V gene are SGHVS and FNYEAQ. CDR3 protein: CASSLDTNYGYTF. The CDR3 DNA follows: TGTGCCAGCAGCCTGGACACGAACTATGGCTACACCTTC.

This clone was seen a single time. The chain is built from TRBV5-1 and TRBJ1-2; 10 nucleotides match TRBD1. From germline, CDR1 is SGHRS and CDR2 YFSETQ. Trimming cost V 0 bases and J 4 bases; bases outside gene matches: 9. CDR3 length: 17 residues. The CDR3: CASSLDGTGAYLYGYTF. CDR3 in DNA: TGCGCCAGCAGCTTGGATGGGACAGGGGCCTACCTCTATGGCTACACCTTC.

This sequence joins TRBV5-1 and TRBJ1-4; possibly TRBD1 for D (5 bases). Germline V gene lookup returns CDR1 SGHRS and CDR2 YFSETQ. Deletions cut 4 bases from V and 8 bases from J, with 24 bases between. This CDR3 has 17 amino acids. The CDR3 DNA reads TGCGCCAGCAGCCGTGACCTTACCGGGACGGGAGCGGAAAAACTGTTTTTT. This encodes CASSRDLTGTGAEKLFF.

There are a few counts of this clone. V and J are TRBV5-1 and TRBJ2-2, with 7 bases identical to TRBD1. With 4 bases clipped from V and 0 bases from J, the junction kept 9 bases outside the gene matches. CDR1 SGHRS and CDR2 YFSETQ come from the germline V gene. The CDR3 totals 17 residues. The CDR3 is CASSLMTGSANTGELFF. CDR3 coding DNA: TGCGCCAGCAGCCTGATGACAGGGTCTGCGAACACCGGGGAGCTGTTTTTT.

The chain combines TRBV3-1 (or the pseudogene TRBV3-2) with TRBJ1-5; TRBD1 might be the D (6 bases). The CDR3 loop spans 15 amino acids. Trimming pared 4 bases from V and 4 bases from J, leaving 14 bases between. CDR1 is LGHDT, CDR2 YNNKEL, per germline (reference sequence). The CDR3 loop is CASSRTGNRNQPQHF. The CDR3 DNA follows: TGTGCCAGCAGCCGAACAGGGAACCGGAATCAGCCCCAGCATTTT.